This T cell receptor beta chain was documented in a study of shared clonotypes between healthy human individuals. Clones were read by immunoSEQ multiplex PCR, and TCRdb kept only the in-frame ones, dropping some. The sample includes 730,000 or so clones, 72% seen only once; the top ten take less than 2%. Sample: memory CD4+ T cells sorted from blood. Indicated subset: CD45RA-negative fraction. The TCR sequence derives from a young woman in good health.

The CDR3 reads CASSPGDTGGETQYF. The CDR3 nucleotides are TGTGCCAGCAGCCCTGGGGACACCGGGGGGGAGACCCAGTACTTC. The rearrangement joins TRBV9 to TRBJ2-5; TRBD2 might be the D (7 bases). Germline CDR1 is SGDLS and CDR2 is YYNGEE. The CDR3 sequence is 15 residues long. V shed 4 bases and J shed 5 bases, with 18 bases lying between them. The variable domain in full, completed from reference TRBV9 and TRBJ2-5, reads DSGVTQTPKHLITATGQRVTLRCSPRSGDLSVYWYQQSLDQGLQFLIQYYNGEERAKGNILERFSAQQFPDLHSELNLSSLELGDSALYFCASSPGDTGGETQYFGPGTRLLVL.